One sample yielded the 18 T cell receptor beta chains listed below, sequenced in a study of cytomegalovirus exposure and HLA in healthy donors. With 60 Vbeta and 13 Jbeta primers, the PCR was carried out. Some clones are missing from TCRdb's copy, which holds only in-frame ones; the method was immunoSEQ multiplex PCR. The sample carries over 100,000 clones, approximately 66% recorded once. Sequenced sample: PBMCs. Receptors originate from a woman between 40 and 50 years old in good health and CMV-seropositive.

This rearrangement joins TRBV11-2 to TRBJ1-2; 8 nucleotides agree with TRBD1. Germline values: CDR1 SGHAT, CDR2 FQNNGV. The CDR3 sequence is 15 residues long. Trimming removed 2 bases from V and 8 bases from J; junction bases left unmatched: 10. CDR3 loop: CASSLSYRGEEGYTF. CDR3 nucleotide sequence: TGTGCCAGCAGCTTATCTTACAGGGGGGAGGAAGGCTACACCTTC.

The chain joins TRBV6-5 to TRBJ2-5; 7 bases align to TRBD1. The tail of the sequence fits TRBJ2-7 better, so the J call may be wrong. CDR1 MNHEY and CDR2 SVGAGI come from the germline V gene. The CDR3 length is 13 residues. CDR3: CASTRQGSYEQYF. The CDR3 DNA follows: TGTGCCAGCACACGACAGGGTTCCTACGAGCAGTACTTC.

The CDR3 here is CASSSWLYNSPLHF. In DNA form, the CDR3 reads TGTGCCAGCAGTTCGTGGCTCTATAATTCACCCCTCCACTTT. J is TRBJ1-6 and V is TRBV27, with D hard to call. The CDR3 consists of 14 residues. In germline, CDR1 is MNHEY, CDR2 SMNVEV (reference sequence). V lost 4 bases and J lost 3, with 7 bases in between.

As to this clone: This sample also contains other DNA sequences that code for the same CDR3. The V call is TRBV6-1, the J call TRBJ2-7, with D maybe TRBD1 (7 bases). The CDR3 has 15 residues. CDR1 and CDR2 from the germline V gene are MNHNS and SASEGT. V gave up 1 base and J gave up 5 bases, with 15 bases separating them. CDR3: CASSEGRGRIHEQYF. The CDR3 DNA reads TGTGCCAGCAGTGAAGGGAGGGGGCGAATCCACGAGCAGTACTTC.

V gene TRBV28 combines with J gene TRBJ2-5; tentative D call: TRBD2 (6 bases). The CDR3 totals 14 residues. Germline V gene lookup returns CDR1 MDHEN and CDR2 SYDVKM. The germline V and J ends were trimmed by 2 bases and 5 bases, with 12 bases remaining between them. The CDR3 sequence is CASSLRGGWETQYF. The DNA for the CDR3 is TGTGCCAGCAGTTTAAGAGGAGGGTGGGAGACCCAGTACTTC.

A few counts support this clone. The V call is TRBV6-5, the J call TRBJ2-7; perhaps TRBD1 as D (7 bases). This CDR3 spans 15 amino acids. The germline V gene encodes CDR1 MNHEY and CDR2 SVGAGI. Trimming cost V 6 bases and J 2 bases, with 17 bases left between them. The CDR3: CASRRSRGAAYEQYF. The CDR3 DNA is TGTGCCAGCAGGCGATCCAGGGGGGCGGCCTACGAGCAGTACTTC.

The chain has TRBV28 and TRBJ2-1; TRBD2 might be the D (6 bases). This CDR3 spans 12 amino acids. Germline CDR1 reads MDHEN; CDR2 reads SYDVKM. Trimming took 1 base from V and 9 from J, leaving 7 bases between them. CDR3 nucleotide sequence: TGTGCCAGCAGTTTATTGCGGGGTGAGCAGTTCTTC. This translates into CASSLLRGEQFF.

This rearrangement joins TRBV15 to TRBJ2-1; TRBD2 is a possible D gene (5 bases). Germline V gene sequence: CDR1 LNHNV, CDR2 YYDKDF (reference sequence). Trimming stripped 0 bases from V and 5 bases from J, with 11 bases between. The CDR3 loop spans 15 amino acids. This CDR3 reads CATSRDSTTDNEQFF. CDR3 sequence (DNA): TGTGCCACCAGCAGAGATTCGACTACCGACAATGAGCAGTTCTTC. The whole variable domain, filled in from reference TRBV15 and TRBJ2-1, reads DAMVIQNPRYQVTQFGKPVTLSCSQTLNHNVMYWYQQKSSQAPKLLFHYYDKDFNNEADTPDNFQSRRPNTSFCFLDIRSPGLGDTAMYLCATSRDSTTDNEQFFGPGTRLTVL.

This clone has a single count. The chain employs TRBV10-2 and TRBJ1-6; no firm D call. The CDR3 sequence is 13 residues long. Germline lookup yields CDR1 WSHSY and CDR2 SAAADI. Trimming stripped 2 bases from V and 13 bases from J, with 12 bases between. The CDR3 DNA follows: TGCGCCAGCAGTGAGGGAGGTGTTTCGCCCCTCCACTTT. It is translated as CASSEGGVSPLHF.

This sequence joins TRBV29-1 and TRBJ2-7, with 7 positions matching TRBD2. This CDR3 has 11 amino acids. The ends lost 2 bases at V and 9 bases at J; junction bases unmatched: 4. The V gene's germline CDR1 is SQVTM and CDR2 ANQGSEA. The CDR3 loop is CSVESGITQYF. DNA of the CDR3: TGCAGCGTTGAAAGCGGGATCACGCAGTACTTC.

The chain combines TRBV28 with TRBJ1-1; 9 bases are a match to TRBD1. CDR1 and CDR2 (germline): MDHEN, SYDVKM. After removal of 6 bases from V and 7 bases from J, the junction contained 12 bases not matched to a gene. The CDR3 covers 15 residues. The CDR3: CASRGPGQGIYEAFF. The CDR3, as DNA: TGTGCCAGCAGGGGTCCGGGACAGGGTATTTATGAAGCTTTCTTT.

CDR3 nucleotide sequence: TGTGCCAGCTCACCAGGTAGCGGGTCTTTGCACAATGAGCAGTTCTTC. Translated: CASSPGSGSLHNEQFF. The chain uses TRBV18 and TRBJ2-1; TRBD2 agrees at 7 bases. V trimming: 2 bases; J trimming: 5 bases; junction bases outside the gene matches: 9. This CDR3 has 16 amino acids. Per germline, CDR1 KGHSH and CDR2 LQKENI.

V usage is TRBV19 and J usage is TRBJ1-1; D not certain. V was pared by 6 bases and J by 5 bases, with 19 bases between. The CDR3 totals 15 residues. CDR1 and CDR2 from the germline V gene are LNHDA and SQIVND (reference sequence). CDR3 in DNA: TGTGCCAGTAGCCGAGGCGGTGGAGATTGGACTGAAGCTTTCTTT. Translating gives CASSRGGGDWTEAFF.

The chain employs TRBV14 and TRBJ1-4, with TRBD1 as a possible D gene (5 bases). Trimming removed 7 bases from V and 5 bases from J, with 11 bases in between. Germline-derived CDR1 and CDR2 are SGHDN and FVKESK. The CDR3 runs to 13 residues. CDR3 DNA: TGTGCCAGCAACCGACAGTTAAATGAAAAACTGTTTTTT. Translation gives CASNRQLNEKLFF.

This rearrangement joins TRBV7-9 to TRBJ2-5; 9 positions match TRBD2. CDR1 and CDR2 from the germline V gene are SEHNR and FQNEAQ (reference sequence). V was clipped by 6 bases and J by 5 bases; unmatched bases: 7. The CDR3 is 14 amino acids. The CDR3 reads CASSLRTSAETQYF. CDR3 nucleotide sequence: TGTGCCAGCAGTCTCCGGACTAGCGCGGAGACCCAGTACTTC.

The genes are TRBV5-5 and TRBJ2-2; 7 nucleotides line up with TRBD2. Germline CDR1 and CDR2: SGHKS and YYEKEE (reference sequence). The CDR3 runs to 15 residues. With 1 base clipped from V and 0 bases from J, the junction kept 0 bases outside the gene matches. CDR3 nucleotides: TGTGCCAGCAGCTTGAGCGGGACGAACACCGGGGAGCTGTTTTTT. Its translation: CASSLSGTNTGELFF.

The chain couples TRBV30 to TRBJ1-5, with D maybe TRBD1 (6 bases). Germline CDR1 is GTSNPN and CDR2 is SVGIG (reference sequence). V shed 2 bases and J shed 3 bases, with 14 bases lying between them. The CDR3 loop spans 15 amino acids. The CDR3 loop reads CAWSPIQGINQPQHF. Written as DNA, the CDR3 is TGTGCCTGGAGTCCAATCCAGGGGATCAATCAGCCCCAGCATTTT. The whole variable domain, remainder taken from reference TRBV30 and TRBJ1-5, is SQTIHQWPATLVQPVGSPLSLECTVEGTSNPNLYWYRQAAGRGLQLLFYSVGIGQISSEVPQNLSASRPQDRQFILSSKKLLLSDSGFYLCAWSPIQGINQPQHFGDGTRLSIL.

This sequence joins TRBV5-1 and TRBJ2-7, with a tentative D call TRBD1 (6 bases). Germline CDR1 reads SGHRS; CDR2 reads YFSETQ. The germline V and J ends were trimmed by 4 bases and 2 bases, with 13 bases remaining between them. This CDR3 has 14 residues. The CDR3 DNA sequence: TGCGCCAGCAGCGCTCAGGGGACCCCCTACGAGCAGTACTTC. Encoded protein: CASSAQGTPYEQYF.